Below are 6 T cell receptor beta chains sequenced from a single sample in a study of blood T cell repertoires in COVID-19. The protocol was immunoSEQ multiplex PCR, while the TCRdb copy is restricted to in-frame clones and leaves out a portion. This sample has under 150,000 clones, with around four fifths found just once. The sequenced sample consisted of PBMCs or T cells enriched from blood (not recorded which). These receptors came from a woman in her thirties or forties who had recovered from COVID-19.

The chain couples TRBV29-1 to TRBJ1-5; 7 bases fit TRBD1. The CDR3 length is 14 residues. Germline CDR1 is SQVTM and CDR2 is ANQGSEA. Trimming removed 5 bases from V and 0 bases from J; junction bases left unmatched: 4. The CDR3 DNA sequence: TGCAGCGTTAAGACAGGGAATAGCAATCAGCCCCAGCATTTT. The encoded protein is CSVKTGNSNQPQHF.

The V call is TRBV19, the J call TRBJ1-2; a possible D gene is TRBD1 (5 bases). V was cut by 6 bases and J by 7 bases, with 21 bases left in between. Germline CDR1 is LNHDA and CDR2 is SQIVND (reference sequence). The CDR3 contains 15 residues. In DNA form, the CDR3 reads TGTGCCAGTAGCGATGCCGGGGAGGGGTACTTTGGCTACACCTTC. Its translation is CASSDAGEGYFGYTF.

A single count supports this clone. The chain has TRBV19 and TRBJ1-5; D call uncertain. Trimming pared 3 bases from V and 7 bases from J, leaving 22 bases between. Per germline, CDR1 LNHDA and CDR2 SQIVND (reference sequence). The CDR3 sequence is 17 residues long. CDR3 bases: TGTGCCAGTAGTATGACGGGTTTCCACACTGGGGAGCAGCCCCAGCATTTT. This gives the protein CASSMTGFHTGEQPQHF.

J is TRBJ1-6 and V is TRBV28; TRBD1 is a possible D gene (5 bases). Per the germline V gene, CDR1 is MDHEN and CDR2 is SYDVKM. V lost 3 bases to trimming and J lost 8 bases, with 14 bases between them. The CDR3 contains 15 residues. CDR3 protein: CASSFEETEHSPLHF. The CDR3 DNA reads TGTGCCAGCAGTTTCGAAGAGACAGAACATTCACCCCTCCACTTT.

This clone was detected only a few times. J is TRBJ2-2 and V is TRBV7-6, with D unclear. Germline CDR1 reads SGHVS; CDR2 reads FNYEAQ. This CDR3 has 17 amino acids. Trimming took off 4 bases at V and 0 bases at J, with 15 bases between the two ends. CDR3 residues: CASSSTTGFANTGELFF. The CDR3 DNA follows: TGTGCCAGCAGCTCCACTACCGGTTTCGCGAACACCGGGGAGCTGTTTTTT.

V usage is TRBV5-1 and J usage is TRBJ2-1, with 12 positions matching TRBD2. CDR1 is SGHRS, CDR2 YFSETQ, per germline. Trimming at V came to 0 bases and at J to 8 bases, leaving 6 bases not matched to a gene. The CDR3 is 16 amino acids. In DNA form, the CDR3 reads TGCGCCAGCAGCTTGGGACTAGCGGGAGTCAGGGATGAGCAGTTCTTC. Translating gives CASSLGLAGVRDEQFF.